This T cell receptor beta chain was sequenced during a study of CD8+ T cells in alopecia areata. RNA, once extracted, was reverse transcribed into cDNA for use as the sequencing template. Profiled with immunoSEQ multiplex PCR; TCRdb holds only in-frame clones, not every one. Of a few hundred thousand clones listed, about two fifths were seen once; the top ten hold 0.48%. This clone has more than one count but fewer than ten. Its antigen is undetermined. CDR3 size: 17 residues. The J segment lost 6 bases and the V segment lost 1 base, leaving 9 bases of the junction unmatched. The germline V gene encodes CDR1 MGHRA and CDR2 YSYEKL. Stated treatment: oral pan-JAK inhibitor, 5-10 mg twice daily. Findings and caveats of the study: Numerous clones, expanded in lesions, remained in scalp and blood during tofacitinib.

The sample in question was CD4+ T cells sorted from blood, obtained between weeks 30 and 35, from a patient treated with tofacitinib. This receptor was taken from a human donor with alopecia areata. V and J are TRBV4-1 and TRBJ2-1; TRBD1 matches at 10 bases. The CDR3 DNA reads TGCGCCAGCAGCCAAGTACTTGGGACAGGGGTCTCCAATGAGCAGTTCTTC. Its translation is CASSQVLGTGVSNEQFF.